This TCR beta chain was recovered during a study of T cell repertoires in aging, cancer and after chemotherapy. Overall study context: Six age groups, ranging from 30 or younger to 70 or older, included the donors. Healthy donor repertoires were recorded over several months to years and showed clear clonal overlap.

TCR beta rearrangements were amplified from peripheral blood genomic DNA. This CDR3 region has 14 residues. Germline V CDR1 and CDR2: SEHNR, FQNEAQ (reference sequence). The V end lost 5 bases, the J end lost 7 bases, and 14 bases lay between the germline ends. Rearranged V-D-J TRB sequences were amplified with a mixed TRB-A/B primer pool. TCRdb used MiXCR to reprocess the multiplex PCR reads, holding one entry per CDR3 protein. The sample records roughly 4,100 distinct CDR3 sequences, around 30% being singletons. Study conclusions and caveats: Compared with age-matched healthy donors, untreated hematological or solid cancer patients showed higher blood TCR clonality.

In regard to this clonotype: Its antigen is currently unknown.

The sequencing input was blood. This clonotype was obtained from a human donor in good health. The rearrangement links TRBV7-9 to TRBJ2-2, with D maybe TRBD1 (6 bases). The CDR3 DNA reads TGTGCCAGCAGCGCCCTACAGGGTGTCGGGGAGCTGTTTTTT. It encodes CASSALQGVGELFF.